These T cell receptor beta chains were read from a single sample in a study of cytomegalovirus exposure and HLA in healthy donors. The repertoire was sequenced with immunoSEQ multiplex PCR; TCRdb's copy has only in-frame clones and lacks some. The sample includes 200,000 or so clones, almost 80% of them seen just once. Material for sequencing was PBMCs. The receptors originated from a male donor in good health and CMV-seronegative. CDR3s include the opening cysteine and the closing phenylalanine or tryptophan. A D gene is named only where the DNA matches it firmly. Only part of the rows carry a size: once, few, many, or a class if the clone is expanded.

v_call	j_call	cdr3_length	d_call	clone_size	cdr3_nt	cdr3_aa
TRBV5-1	TRBJ2-6	17	TRBD1	-	TGCGCCAGCAGCTTGGGATCCAGGGGGCTGGGGGCCAACGTCCTGACTTTC	CASSLGSRGLGANVLTF
TRBV7-8	TRBJ2-1	17	TRBD2	-	TGTGCCAGCAGCTTAGGGGGGCGCGGGAGGCTACACAATGAGCAGTTCTTC	CASSLGGRGRLHNEQFF
TRBV10-1	TRBJ2-7	17	-	-	TGCGCCAGCAGTGAGTCGCTTCCCGGGACTTCACCTTACGAGCAGTACTTC	CASSESLPGTSPYEQYF
TRBV30	TRBJ1-5	13	-	-	TGTGCCTGGAGCGTACAGGATCATCAGCCCCAGCATTTT	CAWSVQDHQPQHF
TRBV9	TRBJ1-1	14	-	-	TGTGCCAGCAGCGTAGCCATTAGCGGCACTGAAGCTTTCTTT	CASSVAISGTEAFF
TRBV29-1	TRBJ2-3	14	TRBD1	-	TGCAGCGGGCACAGGGGGTCGAGCACAGATACGCAGTATTTT	CSGHRGSSTDTQYF
TRBV27	TRBJ2-2	16	TRBD2	-	TGTGCCAGCAGAAAAGGAGCGGGAGTGATCACCGGGGAGCTGTTTTTT	CASRKGAGVITGELFF
TRBV5-7	TRBJ1-5	19	-	-	TGTGCCAGCAGGCCCGGCACGGCAGGGGATAAGTTAGGCAATCAGCCCCAGCATTTT	CASRPGTAGDKLGNQPQHF
TRBV19	TRBJ1-1	13	TRBD1	-	TGTGCCAGTAGTATGGACAGGACCTCTGAAGCTTTCTTT	CASSMDRTSEAFF
TRBV5-1	TRBJ2-7	14	-	-	TGCGCCAGCAGCTACCACCCGGGGGACTACGAGCAGTACTTC	CASSYHPGDYEQYF
TRBV5-4	TRBJ2-1	14	TRBD2	-	TGTGCCTACCAAGGGACTATCGACTTGAATGAGCAGTTCTTC	CAYQGTIDLNEQFF
TRBV9	TRBJ2-3	13	-	-	TGTGCCAGCAGCGCGGGTCAATTCGATACGCAGTATTTT	CASSAGQFDTQYF
TRBV5-1	TRBJ1-1	15	-	few	TGCGCCAGCAGCTTGGTCCCAGGGATCGACACTGAAGCTTTCTTT	CASSLVPGIDTEAFF
TRBV9	TRBJ2-2	15	-	-	TGTGCCAGCAGCGTAGGGCCGGGAAACACCGGGGAGCTGTTTTTT	CASSVGPGNTGELFF
TRBV7-9	TRBJ2-2	13	-	-	TGTTCCAGCAGCCCTAGCGCCGCCGGGGAGCTGTTTTTT	CSSSPSAAGELFF
TRBV7-2	TRBJ1-1	13	-	-	TGTGCCAGCAGCTCCTACAGGGTTCTTGAAGCTTTCTTT	CASSSYRVLEAFF
TRBV19	TRBJ2-1	16	TRBD2	-	TGTGCCAGTAGTATAGTGGCGGGGGGCGGGTACAATGAGCAGTTCTTC	CASSIVAGGGYNEQFF
TRBV11-1	TRBJ1-1	19	TRBD1	few	TGTGCCAGCAGCCAAAATCCCAGGGGGTTAATGGGGTCGAACACTGAAGCTTTCTTT	CASSQNPRGLMGSNTEAFF
TRBV5-1	TRBJ2-3	16	TRBD2	-	TGCGCCAGCAGCTTGGACTCGGCGGGAGATAAAGATACGCAGTATTTT	CASSLDSAGDKDTQYF
TRBV5-1	TRBJ1-3	19	TRBD1	-	TGCGCCAGCAGCTTCCAATCGGGACAGGTTACCAACTCTGGAAACACCATATATTTT	CASSFQSGQVTNSGNTIYF
TRBV27	TRBJ1-2	13	-	-	TGTGCCAGCAGTTTGACAGGAGTCTATGGCTACACCTTC	CASSLTGVYGYTF
TRBV20-1	TRBJ2-7	11	-	-	TGCAGTGCTACCGAGAACTACGAGCAGTACTTC	CSATENYEQYF
TRBV7-9	TRBJ1-5	12	-	few	TGTGCCAGCAGCTCCCTGGGCCGGCCCCAGCATTTT	CASSSLGRPQHF
TRBV28	TRBJ1-2	13	-	-	TGTGCCAGCACCAGGGCTTTTGGCTATGGCTACACCTTC	CASTRAFGYGYTF
TRBV9	TRBJ2-7	14	TRBD1	-	TGTGCCAGCAGCGTAGGACAGGGATTAACCGAGCAGTACTTC	CASSVGQGLTEQYF
TRBV14	TRBJ2-1	17	-	-	TGTGCCAGCAGCAACCAACCTAGGTCGCAATCCTACAATGAGCAGTTCTTC	CASSNQPRSQSYNEQFF
TRBV19	TRBJ1-2	11	TRBD1	-	TGTGCCAGCCGGATGGGACAGATCTACACCTTC	CASRMGQIYTF
TRBV4-1	TRBJ2-7	15	TRBD1	-	TGCGCCAGCAGCCAAGAAGACAGGGTGGTAGACGAGCAGTACTTC	CASSQEDRVVDEQYF